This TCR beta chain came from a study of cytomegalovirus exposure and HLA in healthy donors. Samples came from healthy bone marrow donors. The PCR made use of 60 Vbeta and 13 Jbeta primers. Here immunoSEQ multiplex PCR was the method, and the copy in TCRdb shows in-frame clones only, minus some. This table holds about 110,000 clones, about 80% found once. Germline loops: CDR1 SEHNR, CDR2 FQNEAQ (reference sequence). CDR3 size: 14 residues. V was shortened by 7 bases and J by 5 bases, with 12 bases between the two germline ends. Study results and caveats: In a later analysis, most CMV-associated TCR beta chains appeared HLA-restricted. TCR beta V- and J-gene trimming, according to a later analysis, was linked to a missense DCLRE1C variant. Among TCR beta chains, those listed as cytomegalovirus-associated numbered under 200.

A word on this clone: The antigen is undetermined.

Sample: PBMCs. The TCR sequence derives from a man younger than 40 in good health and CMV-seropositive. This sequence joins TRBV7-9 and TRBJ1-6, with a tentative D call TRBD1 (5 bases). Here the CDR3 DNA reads TGTGCCAGCAAGGGTACAGGACATAATTCACCCCTCCACTTT. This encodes CASKGTGHNSPLHF.